A single T cell receptor beta chain is shown here with its context. Its specificity is unknown. This specimen belongs to a study of CD8 T cells in Susac syndrome. Study-wide points: Only a relatively small number of individuals were included in the TCR sequencing and HLA analysis.

Random hexamers were used to reverse transcribe roughly 0.45 to 1 ug of RNA. Amplification of the TCR beta CDR3 was carried out by immunoSEQ multiplex PCR, which spanned a total of 54 Vbeta and 13 Jbeta segments. TCRdb recomputed calls from the immunoSEQ multiplex PCR reads with MiXCR, one row per CDR3 protein. This table holds a few hundred thousand distinct CDR3 sequences, 85% to 95% found once. V gave up 0 bases and J gave up 3 bases, with 5 bases separating them. CDR1 is LGHDT and CDR2 is YNNKEL in the germline V gene (reference sequence). The CDR3 is made up of 13 amino acids. From blood CD8+ and CD4+ T cells, TCR beta sequences were generated. The multiple sclerosis control group comprised treatment-naive patients with stable or active relapsing-remitting disease.

Sequenced sample: CD4+ T cells from PBMCs. The chain carries TRBV3-1 and TRBJ1-2; the D is unclear. This TCR was sampled from a human donor with multiple sclerosis. This CDR3 is CASSQDEDYGYTF. The CDR3 DNA reads TGTGCCAGCAGCCAAGATGAAGACTATGGCTACACCTTC.